One sample yielded the 24 T cell receptor beta chains listed below, sequenced in a study of identical twins. TCRdb analysed the 5' RACE reads with MiXCR anew, one entry per CDR3 protein. The data hold about 520,000 distinct CDR3 sequences, with around 20% observed a single time. This same sample was also taken into another study, of T cells expressing NK-cell markers.

The sequenced sample was CD4+ T cells sorted from blood. These TCRs come from a woman aged 18-35 years in good health.

The CDR3: CASSQSPTSGNTGELFF. Written as DNA, the CDR3 is TGTGCCAGCAGCCAGAGTCCCACTAGCGGAAACACCGGGGAGCTGTTTTTT. The genes are TRBV3-1 and TRBJ2-2; 8 positions match TRBD2. The trim removed 3 bases at V and 2 bases at J, leaving 8 bases unmatched. From germline, CDR1 is LGHDT and CDR2 YNNKEL (reference sequence). CDR3 size: 17 residues.

This sequence joins TRBV5-1 and TRBJ2-5; either TRBD1 or TRBD2 may fit D (5 bases each). V lost 4 bases and J 4 bases, leaving 11 bases between the germline ends. CDR1 and CDR2 (germline): SGHRS, YFSETQ. This CDR3 region has 13 residues. CDR3 sequence reads: CASSPDGAETQYF. CDR3 DNA sequence: TGCGCCAGCAGCCCCGACGGGGCAGAGACCCAGTACTTC. Complete variable domain (other parts from reference TRBV5-1 and TRBJ2-5): KAGVTQTPRYLIKTRGQQVTLSCSPISGHRSVSWYQQTPGQGLQFLFEYFSETQRNKGNFPGRFSGRQFSNSRSEMNVSTLELGDSALYLCASSPDGAETQYFGPGTRLLVL.

The gene calls are TRBV6-2 or TRBV6-3 and TRBJ1-1, with a tentative D call TRBD1 (6 bases). CDR3 length equals 18 residues. V was pared by 3 bases and J by 0 bases, with 20 bases between. The germline CDR1 and CDR2 sequences are MNHEY and SVGEGT. The CDR3 coding sequence is TGTGCCAGCAGTTATCTCCCCGGGGGCCCACCTATGAACACTGAAGCTTTCTTT. Translated: CASSYLPGGPPMNTEAFF.

The V call is TRBV27, the J call TRBJ2-1; 8 bases agree with TRBD2. This CDR3 region has 15 residues. The ends lost 2 bases at V and 2 bases at J; junction bases unmatched: 2. Germline values: CDR1 MNHEY, CDR2 SMNVEV (reference sequence). CDR3 sequence: CASSLKAGAYNEQFF. CDR3 sequence (DNA): TGTGCCAGCAGTTTAAAAGCGGGGGCCTACAATGAGCAGTTCTTC.

This clonotype was seen more than once but under ten times. The chain carries TRBV7-3 and TRBJ2-1; a weak D match, TRBD2 (5 bases). Germline assignment: CDR1 SGHTA and CDR2 FQGTGA. V was trimmed by 5 bases and J by 3 bases, leaving 29 bases between them. The CDR3 runs 20 residues. CDR3 nucleotide sequence: TGTGCCAGCAGCCATTCGGACCCGAGAACTAGGGCCCTTAACTACAATGAGCAGTTCTTC. It specifies CASSHSDPRTRALNYNEQFF.

This clonotype was counted a few times. CDR3 bases: TGTGCCAGCAAGGACGGGGCAGATACGCAGTATTTT. This sequence encodes CASKDGADTQYF. The V gene is TRBV4-2, the J gene TRBJ2-3; possibly TRBD2 for D (5 bases). The length of the CDR3 is 12 residues. CDR1 and CDR2 (germline): LGHNA, YNFKEQ. V lost 7 bases to trimming and J lost 4 bases, with 9 bases between them.

This sequence joins TRBV9 and TRBJ2-7; D is uncertain. This CDR3 is 14 amino acids long. Germline CDR1 reads SGDLS; CDR2 reads YYNGEE. V dropped 0 bases and J dropped 0 bases, with 7 bases sitting between them. The CDR3, as DNA: TGTGCCAGCAGCGTAGGTAGTTCCTCCTACGAGCAGTACTTC. Translating it yields CASSVGSSSYEQYF.

This chain uses TRBV6-1 with TRBJ2-1, with a possible D match to TRBD2 (6 bases). V lost 8 bases, J lost 4 bases, and 18 bases lay in between. The CDR3 runs to 15 residues. Germline V lookup: CDR1 MNHNS, CDR2 SASEGT. CDR3 loop: CASRGGGLRYNEQFF. CDR3 bases: TGTGCCAGCCGCGGTGGGGGGTTGCGATACAATGAGCAGTTCTTC.

This clonotype was seen only a few times. This chain joins TRBV28 and TRBJ2-1; 12 nucleotides align to TRBD1. Trimming removed 2 bases from V and 6 bases from J; junction bases left unmatched: 2. This CDR3 comprises 15 residues. Germline CDR1 and CDR2: MDHEN and SYDVKM. The CDR3 nucleotides read TGTGCCAGCAGTTTAGGGACAGGGGGCCGCAATGAGCAGTTCTTC. This gives the protein CASSLGTGGRNEQFF.

This clonotype was counted a few times. CDR3: CASSQVQWDTEQFF. Here the CDR3 DNA reads TGCGCCAGCAGCCAAGTCCAGTGGGATACTGAGCAGTTCTTC. This sequence joins TRBV4-3 and TRBJ2-1; D ambiguous. The CDR3 covers 14 residues. Per germline, CDR1 LGHNA and CDR2 YSLEER. Trimming shortened V by 1 base and J by 9 bases, and 13 bases separated the two germline ends.

This clonotype was found a few times. The V and J genes are TRBV5-1 and TRBJ1-6, with 8 bases that match TRBD1. The V gene end was trimmed by 0 bases and the J gene end by 10 bases; junction bases not matched to a gene: 6. CDR1 is SGHRS and CDR2 is YFSETQ in the germline V gene. This CDR3 is built from 15 residues. The CDR3 loop reads CASSLDQGAESPLHF. The CDR3 DNA is TGCGCCAGCAGCTTGGACCAGGGGGCAGAGTCACCCCTCCACTTT.

This clonotype appeared many times. The chain carries TRBV12-3 or TRBV12-4 and TRBJ2-7; TRBD1 aligns across 9 bases. CDR3 length: 16 residues. V shed 3 bases and J 0 bases; nucleotides not matched to a gene: 6. DNA for the CDR3: TGTGCCAGCAGTTTGGGACAGGGAATGAGCTCCTACGAGCAGTACTTC. Amino acids: CASSLGQGMSSYEQYF.

The rearrangement uses TRBV20-1 and TRBJ1-5; 7 nucleotides align to TRBD1. Germline V gives CDR1 DFQATT, CDR2 SNEGSKA (reference sequence). The J segment lost 6 bases and the V segment lost 6 bases, leaving 5 bases of the junction unmatched. This CDR3 has 12 residues. The CDR3 coding sequence is TGCAGTGCCAGCTCAGGGGGTCAGCCCCAGCATTTT. Translating gives CSASSGGQPQHF.

This clonotype appeared a few times. The V gene is TRBV5-1, the J gene TRBJ2-5, with no clear D. Germline values: CDR1 SGHRS, CDR2 YFSETQ. The length of the CDR3 is 14 residues. V lost 1 base and J lost 5, with 12 bases in between. CDR3 DNA: TGCGCCAGCAGCTTGCTACCCCCCGCGGAGACCCAGTACTTC. It specifies CASSLLPPAETQYF.

The V and J genes are TRBV7-2 and TRBJ2-7, with 12 bases that match TRBD2. This CDR3 is 17 amino acids long. J gave up 1 base and V 5 bases, and 9 bases lay outside the gene matches. The germline gives CDR1 SGHTA, CDR2 FQGNSA. CDR3 in DNA: TGTGCCAGCAGCCAAAGACTAGCGGGAGACCGTTCCTACGAGCAGTACTTC. This sequence encodes CASSQRLAGDRSYEQYF.

This clonotype was counted at least ten times. This chain links TRBV5-1 with TRBJ1-1, with 7 nucleotides matching TRBD1. The CDR3 extends over 16 amino acids. Germline assignment: CDR1 SGHRS and CDR2 YFSETQ. V lost 4 bases, J lost 0 bases, and 9 bases stayed unmatched. CDR3 sequence: CASSPGTALMNTEAFF. In DNA, the CDR3 is TGCGCCAGCAGCCCCGGGACAGCCCTGATGAACACTGAAGCTTTCTTT.

The V call is TRBV29-1, the J call TRBJ2-7, with 9 bases aligning to TRBD2. Trimming cost V 5 bases and J 0 bases; bases outside gene matches: 2. CDR1 and CDR2 (germline): SQVTM, ANQGSEA. The CDR3 is made up of 13 amino acids. DNA of the CDR3: TGCAGCGTTCATAGCGGGAGCTCCTACGAGCAGTACTTC. Translating gives CSVHSGSSYEQYF.

This clonotype was seen more than once but under ten times. V and J are TRBV20-1 and TRBJ2-7; possible D gene TRBD1, 6 bases. Germline values: CDR1 DFQATT, CDR2 SNEGSKA (reference sequence). V was trimmed by 1 base and J by 3 bases, leaving 10 bases between them. The CDR3 covers 13 residues. CDR3 in amino acids: CSARVQGIYEQYF. In DNA, the CDR3 is TGCAGTGCTAGAGTACAGGGAATCTACGAGCAGTACTTC.

This clonotype was found a few times. The CDR3 protein is CASTPTQGVNEQFF. The CDR3 bases are TGTGCCAGCACCCCAACCCAGGGGGTCAATGAGCAGTTCTTC. V and J are TRBV6-1 and TRBJ2-1; 7 bases match TRBD1. The CDR3 spans 14 residues. Losses at the gene ends were 7 bases for V and 6 bases for J; bases not matched to a gene: 9. CDR1 is MNHNS, CDR2 SASEGT, per germline.

This clonotype was seen only a few times. This chain uses TRBV29-1 with TRBJ1-4; TRBD1 matches at 7 bases. In germline, CDR1 is SQVTM, CDR2 ANQGSEA. The CDR3 contains 14 residues. The ends lost 7 bases at V and 5 bases at J; junction bases unmatched: 10. The CDR3 region has the DNA TGCAGCGCCGTTGGGGACAGTTTAAATGAAAAACTGTTTTTT. Encoded protein: CSAVGDSLNEKLFF.

The genes are TRBV5-1 and TRBJ2-1; 8 bases are a match to TRBD2. The CDR3 covers 15 residues. Trimming took 1 base from V and 15 from J; bases not matched to a gene: 15. Germline V gene sequence: CDR1 SGHRS, CDR2 YFSETQ. The CDR3 loop reads CASSLLREAGGRLFF. The CDR3 DNA reads as TGCGCCAGCAGCTTGCTCCGGGAAGCGGGCGGGAGGTTGTTCTTC. Combining the CDR3 with reference TRBV5-1 and TRBJ2-1 gives the whole variable domain KAGVTQTPRYLIKTRGQQVTLSCSPISGHRSVSWYQQTPGQGLQFLFEYFSETQRNKGNFPGRFSGRQFSNSRSEMNVSTLELGDSALYLCASSLLREAGGRLFFGPGTRLTVL.

This clonotype was detected only a few times. The chain joins TRBV20-1 to TRBJ2-3; D perhaps matches TRBD2 (5 bases). The CDR3 totals 18 residues. Looked up from germline, CDR1 is DFQATT and CDR2 is SNEGSKA (reference sequence). Trimming pared 0 bases from V and 0 bases from J, leaving 19 bases between. CDR3 protein: CSARDPSRGISSTDTQYF. DNA for the CDR3: TGCAGTGCTAGAGATCCGTCTAGAGGGATTTCTAGCACAGATACGCAGTATTTT.

This clonotype appeared a few times. This sequence joins TRBV10-3 and TRBJ2-2; D uncertain. Germline assignment: CDR1 ENHRY and CDR2 SYGVKD. The CDR3 length is 15 residues. The ends were cut back, 9 bases at V and 2 bases at J, with 16 bases in the middle. CDR3 sequence: CAIKVAEGNTGELFF. The CDR3 region has the DNA TGTGCCATAAAGGTGGCGGAAGGAAACACCGGGGAGCTGTTTTTT.

This clonotype was seen ten or more times. The gene calls are TRBV6-5 and TRBJ2-3; D gene uncertain. The CDR3 runs 10 residues. Trimming took off 7 bases at V and 5 bases at J, with 4 bases between the two ends. Germline V CDR1 and CDR2: MNHEY, SVGAGI. This CDR3 reads CASILDTQYF. The CDR3, as DNA: TGTGCCAGCATTCTAGATACGCAGTATTTT.